This TCR beta chain was captured in a study of T cells in Graves' hyperthyroidism and ophthalmopathy. Overall study: Peripheral blood was obtained at initial diagnosis, preceding any treatment.

Study-wide results and caveats: Ophthalmopathy cases were set apart from stable hyperthyroidism by a 13 V-J model.

V shed 7 bases and J shed 0 bases, with 17 bases lying between them. CDR1 is PRHDT and CDR2 is FYEKMQ in the germline V gene (reference sequence). CDR3 length: 16 amino acids. Under 3 months was the duration of disease in ophthalmopathy patients, who also had a Clinical Activity Score of at least 3 and a NOSPECS grade of at least 4. About this clonotype itself: No antigen is known for it.

RNA transcripts provided the source from which TCR beta CDR3 regions were amplified. A set of HTBI primers served as the primers for a first-round RT-PCR of the TCR CDR3. TCRdb redid the calling of the multiplex PCR reads with MiXCR, one entry per CDR3 protein. The sample shows over 450,000 distinct CDR3 sequences, under 20% of them seen only once. Material: blood. V is TRBV13 and J is TRBJ2-3, with D perhaps matching TRBD2 (6 bases). This TCR was sampled from a woman aged 18-29 years with Graves' ophthalmopathy. The CDR3 region has the DNA TGTGCCAGCAAGCTTAATAGCGGTCTTAGCACAGATACGCAGTATTTT. Translating it yields CASKLNSGLSTDTQYF. Supplemented by reference TRBV13 and TRBJ2-3, the full variable domain reads AAGVIQSPRHLIKEKRETATLKCYPIPRHDTVYWYQQGPGQDPQFLISFYEKMQSDKGSIPDRFSAQQFSDYHSELNMSSLELGDSALYFCASKLNSGLSTDTQYFGPGTRLTVL.